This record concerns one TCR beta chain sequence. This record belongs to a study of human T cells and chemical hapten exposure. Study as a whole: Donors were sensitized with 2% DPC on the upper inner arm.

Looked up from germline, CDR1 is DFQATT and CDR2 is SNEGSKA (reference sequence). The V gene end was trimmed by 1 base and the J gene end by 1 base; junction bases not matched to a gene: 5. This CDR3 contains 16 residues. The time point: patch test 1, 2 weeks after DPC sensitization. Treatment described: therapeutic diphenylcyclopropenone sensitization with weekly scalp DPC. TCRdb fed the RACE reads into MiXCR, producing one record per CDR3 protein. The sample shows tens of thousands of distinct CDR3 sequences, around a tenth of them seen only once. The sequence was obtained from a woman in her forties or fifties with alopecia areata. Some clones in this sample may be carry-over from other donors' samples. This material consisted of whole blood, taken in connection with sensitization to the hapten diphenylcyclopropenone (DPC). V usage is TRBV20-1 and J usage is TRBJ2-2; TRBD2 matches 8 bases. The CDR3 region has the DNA TGCAGTGCTAGAGGTCTCCTAGCGGGGAACACCGGGGAGCTGTTTTTT. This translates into CSARGLLAGNTGELFF.